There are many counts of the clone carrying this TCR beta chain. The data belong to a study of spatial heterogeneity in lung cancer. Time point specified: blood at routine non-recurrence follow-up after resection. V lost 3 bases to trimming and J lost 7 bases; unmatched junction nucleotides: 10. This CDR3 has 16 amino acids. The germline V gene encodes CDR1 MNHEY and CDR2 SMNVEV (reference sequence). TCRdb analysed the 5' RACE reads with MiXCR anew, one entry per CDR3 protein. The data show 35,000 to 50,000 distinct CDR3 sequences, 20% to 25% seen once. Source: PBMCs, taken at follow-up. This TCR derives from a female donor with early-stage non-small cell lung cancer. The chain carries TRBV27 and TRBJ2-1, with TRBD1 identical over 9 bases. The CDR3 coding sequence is TGTGCCAGCAGTTTTGGAGTTAGGACAGGGGCAAATGAGCAGTTCTTC. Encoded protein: CASSFGVRTGANEQFF.